The 10 T cell receptor beta chains below were found in one sample sequenced in a study of T-cell memory formation after mild COVID-19. A single record per CDR3 protein comes from TCRdb applying MiXCR to the 5' RACE reads. The sample consists of under 300,000 distinct CDR3 sequences, roughly 18% of them appearing once. Sequences were obtained from PBMCs or a T cell subset sorted from them (not recorded which). All receptors derive from a man between 18 and 29 years old who had mild COVID-19 (a few samples of this study predate the infection). Cell type and time point are not known.

A few counts support this clonotype. The chain employs TRBV7-2 and TRBJ1-4, with D possibly matching TRBD1 (6 bases). This CDR3 contains 14 residues. The germline CDR1 and CDR2 sequences are SGHTA and FQGNSA. Trimming took 4 bases from V and 7 from J, leaving 13 bases between them. The CDR3 loop reads CASSWARDTEKLFF. CDR3 nucleotides: TGTGCCAGCAGCTGGGCCCGGGACACTGAAAAACTGTTTTTT.

This clonotype was recorded once. The V gene is TRBV28, the J gene TRBJ1-1; D is unclear. Trimming left V 7 bases short and J 4 bases short, with 10 bases between. Germline lookup yields CDR1 MDHEN and CDR2 SYDVKM. CDR3 length equals 12 residues. Written as DNA, the CDR3 is TGTGCCAGCATCTCTGGGGTCACTGAAGCTTTCTTT. Translated, it gives CASISGVTEAFF.

The chain uses TRBV7-9 and TRBJ1-6; weak D call: TRBD1 (6 bases). The germline V gene encodes CDR1 SEHNR and CDR2 FQNEAQ (reference sequence). The V end was cut by 5 bases, the J end by 4 bases, with 12 bases between. This CDR3 has 15 amino acids. The CDR3 sequence: CASSTEGEYNSPLHF. The CDR3 DNA reads TGTGCCAGCAGCACAGAGGGGGAGTATAATTCACCCCTCCACTTT.

There are many counts of this clonotype. The CDR3 coding sequence is TGTGCCAGCAGTTTTATCCATTCACCCCTCCACTTT. It translates to CASSFIHSPLHF. The chain has TRBV12-3 or TRBV12-4 and TRBJ1-6, with no clear D. The ends were cut back, 3 bases at V and 8 bases at J, with 5 bases in the middle. The CDR3 sequence is 12 residues long.

The chain recombines TRBV7-9 with TRBJ2-5, with 7 bases aligning to TRBD2. Germline V gene lookup returns CDR1 SEHNR and CDR2 FQNEAQ (reference sequence). This CDR3 region has 14 residues. V shed 5 bases and J 1 base; nucleotides not matched to a gene: 4. Here the CDR3 reads CASSLREIQETQYF. CDR3 nucleotide sequence: TGTGCCAGCAGCCTGCGGGAGATCCAAGAGACCCAGTACTTC.

The chain has TRBV6-5 and TRBJ1-6, with D tentatively TRBD1 (6 bases). Germline assignment: CDR1 MNHEY and CDR2 SVGAGI. V dropped 4 bases and J dropped 11 bases, with 15 bases sitting between them. This CDR3 has 14 residues. The CDR3 protein is CASSLGLGGPPLHF. CDR3 in DNA: TGTGCCAGCAGTTTGGGACTCGGGGGGCCACCCCTCCACTTT.

Only a few counts were recorded for this clonotype. This chain joins TRBV5-1 and TRBJ1-1, with no clear D. Deletions cut 0 bases from V and 1 base from J, with 10 bases between. CDR3 length: 15 amino acids. Germline assignment: CDR1 SGHRS and CDR2 YFSETQ. CDR3 amino acids: CASSLESPANTEAFF. The CDR3 DNA follows: TGCGCCAGCAGCTTGGAGAGTCCGGCGAACACTGAAGCTTTCTTT.

This clonotype has just a few counts. This chain links TRBV12-3 or TRBV12-4 with TRBJ2-5; possibly TRBD2 for D (7 bases). Trimming left V 3 bases short and J 1 base short, with 12 bases between. The CDR3 loop spans 15 amino acids. The CDR3 DNA reads TGTGCCAGCAGTTTGTGGGGGGGGGCCCAAGAGACCCAGTACTTC. Protein product: CASSLWGGAQETQYF.

CDR3 nucleotide sequence: TGCGCCAGCAGCTCAGGGACAGGGCCTTTACTTTATGGCTACACCTTC. This gives the protein CASSSGTGPLLYGYTF. This chain connects TRBV5-1 to TRBJ1-2, with 9 nucleotides matching TRBD1. Per germline, CDR1 SGHRS and CDR2 YFSETQ. V lost 3 bases, J lost 5 bases, and 11 bases stayed unmatched. The CDR3 consists of 16 residues.

This clonotype was recorded a few times. DNA for the CDR3: TGTGCCAGCAGTTACCCCCCCTCGGCTTACTCTGGAAACACCATATATTTT. The encoded protein is CASSYPPSAYSGNTIYF. The chain joins TRBV6-6 to TRBJ1-3; no firm D call. Germline V gene lookup returns CDR1 MNHNY and CDR2 SVGAGI (reference sequence). V was trimmed by 2 bases and J by 0 bases, leaving 14 bases between them. The CDR3 sequence is 17 residues long.